This T cell receptor beta chain was recovered during a study of CD8+CD57+ T cells in acquired aplastic anemia. The germline V gene has CDR1 PRHDT and CDR2 FYEKMQ (reference sequence). This CDR3 is 14 amino acids long. V dropped 0 bases and J dropped 4 bases, with 9 bases sitting between them. Genomic DNA acted as the template from which TCR beta VDJ combination and CDR3 sequence profiling were carried out. One entry per CDR3 protein results from TCRdb running MiXCR on the reads. The data show around 200,000 distinct CDR3 sequences, 50% to 65% seen once. CD8+CD57+ cell expansion had been shown by flow cytometry in patients chosen for sequencing.

The clonotype comes from a human donor with aplastic anemia. The sample comprised sorted CD4+, CD8+, or CD8+CD57+ T cells (not recorded which) from PBMCs. The rearrangement links TRBV13 to TRBJ2-5; D is unclear. CDR3 in amino acids: CASSLGPTRETQYF. The CDR3 nucleotides are TGTGCCAGCAGCTTAGGACCAACGCGAGAGACCCAGTACTTC. The full variable domain, completed using reference TRBV13 and TRBJ2-5, is AAGVIQSPRHLIKEKRETATLKCYPIPRHDTVYWYQQGPGQDPQFLISFYEKMQSDKGSIPDRFSAQQFSDYHSELNMSSLELGDSALYFCASSLGPTRETQYFGPGTRLLVL.